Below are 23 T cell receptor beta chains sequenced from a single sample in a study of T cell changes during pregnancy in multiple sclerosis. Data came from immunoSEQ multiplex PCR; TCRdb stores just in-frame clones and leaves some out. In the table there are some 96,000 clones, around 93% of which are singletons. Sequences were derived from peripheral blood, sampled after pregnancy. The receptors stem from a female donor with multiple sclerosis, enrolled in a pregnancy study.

CDR3 in amino acids: CASSPTDSYGYTF. As DNA, the CDR3 is TGTGCCAGCAGTCCAACCGACAGTTATGGCTACACCTTC. The chain joins TRBV6-1 to TRBJ1-2; D is possibly TRBD1 (5 bases). This CDR3 is 13 amino acids long. V was trimmed by 5 bases and J by 5 bases, leaving 12 bases between them. Germline CDR1 and CDR2: MNHNS and SASEGT.

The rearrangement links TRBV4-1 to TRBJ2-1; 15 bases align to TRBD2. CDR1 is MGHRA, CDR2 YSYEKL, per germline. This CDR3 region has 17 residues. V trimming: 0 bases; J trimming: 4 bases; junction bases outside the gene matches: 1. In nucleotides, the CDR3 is TGCGCCAGCAGCCAAGACGGGACTAGCGGGAGGTACAATGAGCAGTTCTTC. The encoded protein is CASSQDGTSGRYNEQFF.

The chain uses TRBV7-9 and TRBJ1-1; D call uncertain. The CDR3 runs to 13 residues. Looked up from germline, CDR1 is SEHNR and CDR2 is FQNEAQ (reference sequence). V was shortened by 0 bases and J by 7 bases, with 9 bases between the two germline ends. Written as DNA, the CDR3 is TGTGCCAGCAGCTTAGCTGGGCGTGGTGAAGCTTTCTTT. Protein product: CASSLAGRGEAFF.

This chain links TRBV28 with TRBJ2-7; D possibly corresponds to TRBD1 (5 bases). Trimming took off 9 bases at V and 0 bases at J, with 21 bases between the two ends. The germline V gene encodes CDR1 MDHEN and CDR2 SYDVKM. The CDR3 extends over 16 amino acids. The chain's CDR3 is CASQVIGQGPSYEQYF. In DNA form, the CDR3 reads TGTGCCAGTCAAGTAATAGGGCAGGGCCCCTCCTACGAGCAGTACTTC.

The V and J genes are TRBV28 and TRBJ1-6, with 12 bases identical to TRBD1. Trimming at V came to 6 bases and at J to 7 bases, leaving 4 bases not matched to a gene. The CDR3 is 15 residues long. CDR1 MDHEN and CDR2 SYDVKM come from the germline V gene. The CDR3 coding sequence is TGTGCCAGCAGGGGACAGGGGGCGCGGAATTCACCCCTCCACTTT. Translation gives CASRGQGARNSPLHF.

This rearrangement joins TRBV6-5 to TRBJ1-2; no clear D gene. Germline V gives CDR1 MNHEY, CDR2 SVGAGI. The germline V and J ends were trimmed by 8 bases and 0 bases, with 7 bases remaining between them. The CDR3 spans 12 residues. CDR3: CASWTANYGYTF. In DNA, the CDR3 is TGTGCCAGCTGGACTGCTAACTATGGCTACACCTTC.

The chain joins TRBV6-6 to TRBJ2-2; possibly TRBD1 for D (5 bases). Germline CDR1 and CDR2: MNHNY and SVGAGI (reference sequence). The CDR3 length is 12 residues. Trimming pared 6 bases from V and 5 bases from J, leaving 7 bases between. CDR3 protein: CASRTVTGELFF. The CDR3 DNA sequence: TGTGCCAGCAGGACAGTTACCGGGGAGCTGTTTTTT.

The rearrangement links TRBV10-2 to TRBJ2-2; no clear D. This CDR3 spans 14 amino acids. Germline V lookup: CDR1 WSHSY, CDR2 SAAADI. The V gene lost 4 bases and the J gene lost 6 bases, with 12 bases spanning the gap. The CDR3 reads CASSGLTAPGELFF. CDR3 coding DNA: TGCGCCAGCAGTGGGTTAACAGCCCCCGGGGAGCTGTTTTTT.

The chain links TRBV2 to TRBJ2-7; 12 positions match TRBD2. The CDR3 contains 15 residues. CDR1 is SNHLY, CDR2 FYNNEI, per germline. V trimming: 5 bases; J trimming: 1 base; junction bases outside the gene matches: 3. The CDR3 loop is CASSKGTSGSYEQYF. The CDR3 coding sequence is TGTGCCAGCAGTAAAGGGACTAGCGGGTCCTACGAGCAGTACTTC.

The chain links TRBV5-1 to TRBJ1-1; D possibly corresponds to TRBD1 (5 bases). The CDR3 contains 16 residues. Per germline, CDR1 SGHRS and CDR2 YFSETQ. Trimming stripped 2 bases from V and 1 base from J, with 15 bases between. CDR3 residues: CASSFITGTQNTEAFF. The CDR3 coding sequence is TGCGCCAGCAGCTTCATTACCGGGACTCAGAACACTGAAGCTTTCTTT.

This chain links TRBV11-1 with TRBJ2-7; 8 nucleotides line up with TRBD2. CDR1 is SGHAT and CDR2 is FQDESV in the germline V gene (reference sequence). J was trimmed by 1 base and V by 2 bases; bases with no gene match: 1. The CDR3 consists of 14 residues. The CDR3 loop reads CASSLSSGSYEQYF. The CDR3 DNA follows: TGTGCCAGCAGCTTATCTAGCGGGTCCTACGAGCAGTACTTC.

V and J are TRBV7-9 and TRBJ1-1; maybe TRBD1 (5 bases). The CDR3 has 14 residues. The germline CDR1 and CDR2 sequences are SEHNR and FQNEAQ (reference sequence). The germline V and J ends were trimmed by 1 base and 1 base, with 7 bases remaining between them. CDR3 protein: CASSLGQSNTEAFF. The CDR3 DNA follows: TGTGCCAGCAGCTTAGGACAGTCGAACACTGAAGCTTTCTTT.

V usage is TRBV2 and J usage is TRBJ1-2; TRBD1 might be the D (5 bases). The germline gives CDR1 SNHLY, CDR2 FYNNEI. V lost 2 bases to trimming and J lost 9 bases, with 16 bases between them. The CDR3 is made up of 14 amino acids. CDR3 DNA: TGTGCCAGCAGTGAAAAGGAAGGGGTAGGGAGCTACACCTTC. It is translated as CASSEKEGVGSYTF. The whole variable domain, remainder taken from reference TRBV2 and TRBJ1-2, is EPEVTQTPSHQVTQMGQEVILRCVPISNHLYFYWYRQILGQKVEFLVSFYNNEISEKSEIFDDQFSVERPDGSNFTLKIRSTKLEDSAMYFCASSEKEGVGSYTFGSGTRLTVV.

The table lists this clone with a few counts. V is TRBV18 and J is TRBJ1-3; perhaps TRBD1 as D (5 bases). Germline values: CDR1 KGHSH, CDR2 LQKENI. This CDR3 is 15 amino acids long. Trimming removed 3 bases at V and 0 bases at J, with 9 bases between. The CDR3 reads CASSPGLNSGNTIYF. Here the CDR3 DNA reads TGTGCCAGCTCACCGGGACTGAACTCTGGAAACACCATATATTTT. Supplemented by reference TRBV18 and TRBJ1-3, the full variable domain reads NAGVMQNPRHLVRRRGQEARLRCSPMKGHSHVYWYRQLPEEGLKFMVYLQKENIIDESGMPKERFSAEFPKEGPSILRIQQVVRGDSAAYFCASSPGLNSGNTIYFGEGSWLTVV.

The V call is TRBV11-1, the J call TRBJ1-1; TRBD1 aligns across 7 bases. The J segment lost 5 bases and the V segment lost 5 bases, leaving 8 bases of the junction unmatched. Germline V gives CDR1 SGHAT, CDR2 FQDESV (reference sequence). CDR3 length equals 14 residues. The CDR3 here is CASSLPGGGTEAFF. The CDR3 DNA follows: TGTGCCAGCAGCCTTCCAGGGGGAGGAACTGAAGCTTTCTTT. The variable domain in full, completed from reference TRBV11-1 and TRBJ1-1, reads EAEVAQSPRYKITEKSQAVAFWCDPISGHATLYWYRQILGQGPELLVQFQDESVVDDSQLPKDRFSAERLKGVDSTLKIQPAELGDSAMYLCASSLPGGGTEAFFGQGTRLTVV.

The CDR3 nucleotides are TGTGCCAGCAGTTTATCGCCGGCTAGCGGGACTCGGGAGCAGTACTTC. Amino acids: CASSLSPASGTREQYF. V is TRBV27 and J is TRBJ2-7; 9 bases are a match to TRBD2. V shed 0 bases and J 7 bases; nucleotides not matched to a gene: 10. The CDR3 totals 16 residues. Per the germline V gene, CDR1 is MNHEY and CDR2 is SMNVEV (reference sequence).

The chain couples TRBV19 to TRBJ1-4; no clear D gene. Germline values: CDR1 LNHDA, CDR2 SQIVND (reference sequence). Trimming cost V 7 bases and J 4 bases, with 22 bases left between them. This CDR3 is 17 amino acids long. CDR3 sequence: CASTPRAREAVNEKLFF. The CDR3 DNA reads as TGTGCCAGTACTCCTAGGGCGAGGGAGGCTGTTAATGAAAAACTGTTTTTT.

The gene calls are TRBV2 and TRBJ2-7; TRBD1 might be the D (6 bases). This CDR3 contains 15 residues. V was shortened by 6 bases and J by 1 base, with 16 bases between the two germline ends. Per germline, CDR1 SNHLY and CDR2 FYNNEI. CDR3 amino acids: CASSYRAGGSYEQYF. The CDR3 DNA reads TGTGCCAGCAGCTACAGGGCAGGTGGGTCCTACGAGCAGTACTTC.

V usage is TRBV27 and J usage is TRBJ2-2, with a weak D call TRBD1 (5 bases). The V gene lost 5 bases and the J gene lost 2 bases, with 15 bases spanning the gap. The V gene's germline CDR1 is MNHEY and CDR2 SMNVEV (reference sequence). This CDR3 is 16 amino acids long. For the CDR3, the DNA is TGTGCCAGCAGTCTCCGACAGACTTATAACACCGGGGAGCTGTTTTTT. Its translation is CASSLRQTYNTGELFF.

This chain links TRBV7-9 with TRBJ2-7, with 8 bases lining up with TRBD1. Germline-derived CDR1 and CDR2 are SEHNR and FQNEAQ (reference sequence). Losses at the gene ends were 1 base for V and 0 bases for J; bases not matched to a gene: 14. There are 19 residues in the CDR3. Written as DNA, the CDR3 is TGTGCCAGCAGCTTAGGATTAACTAGAGGACAGGGAACCTCCTACGAGCAGTACTTC. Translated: CASSLGLTRGQGTSYEQYF. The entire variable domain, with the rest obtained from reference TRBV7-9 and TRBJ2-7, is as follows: DTGVSQNPRHKITKRGQNVTFRCDPISEHNRLYWYRQTLGQGPEFLTYFQNEAQLEKSRLLSDRFSAERPKGSFSTLEIQRTEQGDSAMYLCASSLGLTRGQGTSYEQYFGPGTRLTVT.

In DNA form, the CDR3 reads TGTGCCAGCAGTGAGCAGGTTGCCGAAAAACTGTTTTTT. Amino acid sequence: CASSEQVAEKLFF. This chain uses TRBV6-1 with TRBJ1-4; D is undetermined. Per germline, CDR1 MNHNS and CDR2 SASEGT. The CDR3 sequence is 13 residues long. The V end was cut by 3 bases, the J end by 8 bases, with 10 bases between.

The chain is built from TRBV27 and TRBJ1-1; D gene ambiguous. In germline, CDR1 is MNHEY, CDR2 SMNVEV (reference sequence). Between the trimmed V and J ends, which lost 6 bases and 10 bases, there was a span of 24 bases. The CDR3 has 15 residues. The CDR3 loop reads CASSHDRRAGFGAFF. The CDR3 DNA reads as TGTGCCAGCAGCCATGACCGGAGGGCCGGCTTTGGAGCTTTCTTT.

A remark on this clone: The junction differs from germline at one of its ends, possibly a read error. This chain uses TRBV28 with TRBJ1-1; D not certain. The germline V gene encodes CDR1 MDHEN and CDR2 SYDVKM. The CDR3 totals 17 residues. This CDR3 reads CASTLGGLIVQNTEAFF. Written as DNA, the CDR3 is TGTGCCAGCACTTTAGGAGGGTTGATCGTCCAGAACACTGAAGCTTTCTTT.